This TCR beta chain emerged from a study of molecular identifiers for immune sequencing clone quantification. Study-level findings and limits: Effector cells kept over 97% of their molecules in clones above 20 RNA copies, while naive cells kept under 1% there.

Naive CD8 library inputs spanned roughly 17,000 to 1,100,000 sorted cells and 10%, 30% or 50% RNA. Using a CD8+CD4-CCR7+CD45RA+ phenotype, naive CD8 T cells were sorted. In this sample, this clonotype turned up a few times. Its target is not known. The junction and the germline gene differ at one end; a read error may be behind it. Bulk TCR library preparation followed previously described methods with listed TCR primers. MiXCR, run by TCRdb on the PCR reads, gives a single entry per CDR3 protein. This sample has approximately 590,000 distinct CDR3 sequences, with roughly 27% found just once. The germline CDR1 and CDR2 sequences are MNHEY and SMNVEV (reference sequence). This CDR3 has 16 residues.

This receptor was taken from a human donor in good health. Some libraries in this study had Jurkat cell RNA spiked in. The V call is TRBV27, the J call TRBJ2-1; 12 nucleotides match TRBD2. Sequenced sample: naive CD8+ T cells from blood, with Jurkat cell RNA spiked in. Subset: FACS-sorted CD8+CD4-CCR7+CD45RA+ naive T cells. CDR3 DNA: TGTGCCAGCGGTTTATTTCTAGCGGGAGGGCCGGGTGAGCAGTTCTTC. It is translated as CASGLFLAGGPGEQFF.